This TCR beta chain was recorded in a study of blood T cell repertoires in COVID-19. About the study: Some COVID-19 samples were acute and others convalescent; all came from the United States, Italy and Spain.

Original methodology: The authors estimated nucleated cell counts from reference gene primer amplification. Data came from immunoSEQ multiplex PCR; TCRdb stores just in-frame clones and leaves some out. For V, J and clone size, that table is used; D and trimming come from the DNA. The sample lists about 100,000 clones; around 85% were seen once. V lost 3 bases and J lost 8, with 7 bases in between. The CDR3 has 11 residues. The clonotype comes from an elderly woman with active or convalescent COVID-19. The chain couples TRBV12-3 or TRBV12-4 to TRBJ1-1, with D unclear. Sequences were obtained from peripheral blood. The CDR3 protein is CASSFQQEAFF. The CDR3 DNA sequence: TGTGCCAGCAGTTTCCAACAGGAAGCTTTCTTT.